Reported below is one TCR beta chain. What this receptor recognizes is not known. Qualities for individual bases were not recorded, and no much larger clone is one base off. Receptor libraries were prepared by 5' RACE. For sequencing, an Illumina HiSeq 2500 was employed. A second PCR of roughly 7 to 11 cycles was performed with a sample-barcoded 5' primer and a J-beta primer mix. A unique molecular identifier was introduced onto each TCR beta cDNA molecule by a template-switch 5' adaptor carrying 12 random nucleotides. At least 2.5 million CDR3-containing paired-end reads were obtained from each sample. All of the RNA was converted into first-strand cDNA using the Mint cDNA synthesis kit, with a TRBC-specific oligonucleotide serving as the primer. All cDNA was treated with uracil-DNA glycosylase and then went through a first 18-cycle PCR with the universal primers M1SS and BC2_uni_R. Per the authors' processing: For normalization, 1 million high-quality reads, each with a distinct molecular identifier, were randomly selected from each sample. Instead of being binned into consensus sequences, reads that shared molecular identifiers were thrown out. CDR3 identification, clonotype clustering and error correction used MiTCR with a Q25 quality threshold and the strictest error-elimination algorithm. A nonparametric unseen species model with Euler transformation was used to estimate a lower bound on total TCR beta diversity. TCRdb cleaned the public reads at Q25 with fastp, built clones with MiXCR and kept in-frame beta chains. Each CDR3 protein gets just one entry, which takes the most common genes and DNA from the rows behind it. The V and J calls and clone size come from TCRdb's table, not from the authors' own analysis. This sample holds approximately 880,000 distinct CDR3 sequences; approximately 49% were observed only once. The top ten clonotypes cover 10% to 15% of the sample.

Systemically healthy Caucasian individuals from Russia, approximately 39 in total and aged about 6 to 100 years, were included as donors. Ten milliliters of peripheral blood were drawn from each donor into EDTA-treated Vacutainer tubes. Ficoll-Paque density-gradient centrifugation was used to isolate PBMCs, with at least 6.5 million per sample. Trizol reagent was used to extract total RNA from PBMCs, with at least 6 micrograms per sample. For every donor, flow cytometry on a PBMC aliquot measured the percentage of naive CD45RAhigh/CD27high T cells. The record originates from a study of blood T cells in healthy people across ages (dated by TCRdb to 2014 to 2015). Background for the entire study: In model experiments, template switching captured about one uniquely barcoded TCR beta cDNA molecule for every two T cells. The study measured age-related changes in TCR beta repertoire diversity using deep sequencing normalized with unique cDNA molecular identifiers. The donors were split into four age groups: young (average about 15 years), middle-aged (39), aged (about 62) and long-lived (about 74). To avoid experimental bias, donors of different ages were randomly spread across the sequencing lanes. Two additional independent replicas of 1 million unique cDNA reads from the same blood draw were analyzed for two donors (one aged 18 to 30 and one aged 80 or older).

The CDR3 starts with the cysteine, ends with the phenylalanine, and has 15 residues. Of the read, only the CDR3 DNA is kept; its 45 bases are in frame from base 1. The germline V gene gives CDR1 as SGHNT and CDR2 as YENEEA. V is cut back by 0 bases and J by 6 bases, with 2 bases in the junction unmatched. Paper-wide results and their limitations: Observed TCR beta diversity per million T cells fell roughly linearly with age, and a significant reduction was already apparent by age about 43. Because donor CMV infection status was unknown, age-related changes in expanded clonotypes were potentially confounded. Estimates of total diversity based on one million sequenced T cells were considered lower bounds and underestimates. There was a strong correlation between observed TCR beta diversity and the percentage of naive T cells measured by flow cytometry. Because profiling used bulk unsorted PBMCs, naive and antigen-experienced compartments could not be compared conclusively. Compared with the aged group, the long-lived group had more naive CD4+ T cells, fewer expanded clones and increased TCR diversity, suggesting age selection.

The sample consisted of blood. The sequence is built from TRBV11-3 and TRBJ1-6; 7 bases in the middle match TRBD1. The clonotype was recovered from a man under 40 in good health. The DNA is as follows: TGTGCCAGCAGCTTAGAACCAGGGGGTAATTCACCCCTCCACTTT. It translates as CASSLEPGGNSPLHF.